These T cell receptor beta chains were read from a single sample in a study of blood T cells in healthy people across ages. In TCRdb, the 5' RACE reads were re-called with MiXCR into one record per CDR3 protein. The table lists about 500,000 distinct CDR3 sequences, 24% of them singletons. These data were also reused for a study on T cells of mothers and their children.

The source material was blood. The receptors derive from a boy between 10 and 17 years old in good health. CDR3s include the opening cysteine and the closing phenylalanine or tryptophan. D genes are given only for firm matches. A row's size may be missing; if present it is once, few, many or a size class.

TRBJ2-3	TRBV20-1	once	TRBD2	16	CSATRTSGERTDTQYF	TGCAGTGCTACGAGGACTAGCGGGGAAAGGACAGATACGCAGTATTTT
TRBJ1-1	TRBV3-1	.	.	16	CASSHLPGIGSTEAFF	TGTGCCAGCAGCCACCTTCCGGGTATTGGGAGCACTGAAGCTTTCTTT
TRBJ2-7	TRBV27	few	TRBD1	15	CASSFDRGQGYEQYF	TGTGCCAGCAGTTTTGACAGGGGGCAAGGCTACGAGCAGTACTTC
TRBJ2-7	TRBV29-1	.	.	11	CSASDSYEQYF	TGCAGCGCATCGGACTCCTACGAGCAGTACTTC
TRBJ2-5	TRBV25-1	.	TRBD1	17	CASSGLGDRRIQETQYF	TGTGCCAGCAGTGGCCTCGGGGACAGGAGGATTCAAGAGACCCAGTACTTC
TRBJ2-3	TRBV10-3	.	TRBD1	14	CAISGTESTDTQYF	TGTGCCATCAGCGGGACAGAAAGCACAGATACGCAGTATTTT
TRBJ1-5	TRBV6-2/TRBV6-3	.	.	13	CASSYPGNQPQHF	TGTGCCAGCAGTTACCCAGGGAATCAGCCCCAGCATTTT
TRBJ2-7	TRBV6-6	.	.	15	CASSPIRDNSYEQYF	TGTGCCAGCAGTCCCATTCGGGACAACTCCTACGAGCAGTACTTC
TRBJ2-2	TRBV13	.	.	15	CASSKREPVSGELFF	TGTGCCAGCAGCAAAAGGGAGCCCGTATCTGGGGAGCTGTTTTTT
TRBJ1-2	TRBV20-1	.	.	12	CSPGRINYGYTF	TGCAGTCCTGGGCGGATTAACTATGGCTACACCTTC
TRBJ2-2	TRBV11-2	.	.	19	CASSWRSGVPFANTGELFF	TGTGCCAGCAGCTGGAGGTCAGGGGTACCCTTCGCGAACACCGGGGAGCTGTTTTTT
TRBJ2-5	TRBV4-3	.	.	14	CASSQGGFQETQYF	TGCGCCAGCAGCCAAGGCGGATTCCAAGAGACCCAGTACTTC
TRBJ2-3	TRBV11-2	few	TRBD2	17	CASSLSPGGAGTDTQYF	TGTGCCAGCAGCTTAAGTCCGGGGGGAGCAGGGACAGATACGCAGTATTTT
TRBJ1-1	TRBV6-6	.	.	15	CASSYAQGGYAEAFF	TGTGCCAGCAGCTACGCGCAAGGAGGTTACGCTGAAGCTTTCTTT
TRBJ2-1	TRBV7-2	few	.	15	CAATSGGSWNNEQSF	TGTGCCGCCACGTCCGGTGGGAGTTGGAACAATGAGCAGTCCTTC
TRBJ1-2	TRBV20-1	once	.	11	CSAIRGKDYTF	TGCAGTGCTATCAGAGGGAAGGACTACACCTTC
TRBJ2-7	TRBV4-3	.	.	15	CASSQGPDPSYEQYF	TGCGCCAGCAGCCAAGGCCCGGACCCCTCCTACGAGCAGTACTTC
TRBJ2-2	TRBV20-1	few	.	13	CSARATNTGELFF	TGCAGTGCTAGAGCCACAAACACCGGGGAGCTGTTTTTT
TRBJ1-3	TRBV6-2/TRBV6-3	.	.	15	CASRYRTYSGNTIYF	TGTGCCAGCAGATACAGGACCTACTCTGGAAACACCATATATTTT
TRBJ2-5	TRBV20-1	few	TRBD1	16	CSAVRDRGTHQETQYF	TGCAGTGCTGTTCGGGACAGGGGTACCCACCAAGAGACCCAGTACTTC